Here is one T cell receptor (beta chain) with its context. This clone was seen only once. Its antigen is not yet known. It has no much larger one-base neighbor in the sample; base qualities were not kept. This specimen belongs to a study of PD-L1 blockade in urothelial cancer (dated by TCRdb to about 2017). Study-level background: Therapy was started at some point between 2014 and 2016 for all patients, and atezolizumab 1,200 mg was administered intravenously every 3 weeks. Blood samples were analyzed 3 weeks after the start of treatment (second dose) and 6 weeks after the start of treatment. An exploratory multi-omic analysis was conducted of the somatic, immune and clinical correlates of response to PD-L1 blockade with atezolizumab in urothelial cancer. Pretreatment tumor samples, along with matched peripheral blood serially collected before and after atezolizumab treatment, were subjected to TCR sequencing. Some 29 patients had pretreatment blood TCR-seq, roughly 24 had at least one posttreatment blood collection, and roughly 24 had tumor TCR-seq. A median of roughly 140,000 T cells and approximately 86,000 unique TCRs was obtained from blood samples, and a median clonality of approximately 0.077 was observed. Some ten patients reached durable clinical benefit, while roughly 22 patients did not. Patients had an ECOG performance status of 0 or 1 and had received between 0 and 3 prior chemotherapy regimens. Durable clinical benefit was defined as progression-free survival longer than 6 months, and TCR features were also tested against progression-free and overall survival. Twenty-five of 29 patients were identified as males with urothelial cancer of bladder origin, and a prior smoking history was reported by 18 of 29 patients. In the same patients, pretreatment tumors underwent whole exome sequencing and RNA sequencing in addition to TCR sequencing.

What the study reported, not specific to this receptor: Small sample size (n of about 29) and many exploratory analyses mean the results are intended to be hypothesis-generating. At 3 weeks after the start of treatment, tumor-associated TCR clones in peripheral blood had expanded more in patients with durable benefit (n ≈ 22, p = 0.022). Improved progression-free and overall survival was found to be associated with pretreatment peripheral blood TCR clonality below the median.

To estimate absolute template abundance from read counts, synthetic TCR analog templates were spiked into each PCR. Using the immunoSEQ assay, TCRbeta CDR3 regions were amplified from genomic DNA with bias-controlled V and J gene primers. Sequencing of rearranged TCRbeta segments was done at approximately 20X coverage. The original pipeline was this. Sequencing errors were corrected by clustering and CDR3s were annotated against IMGT to assign V, D and J genes. Downstream analyses used only productive TCRbeta rearrangements and left out out-of-frame or stop-codon sequences. Clonality was calculated as one minus the Shannon entropy normalized by the log of the number of unique productive sequences. Fisher's exact test with Benjamini-Hochberg correction, using a cutoff of adjusted p below 0.01, was how clones that differed between time points or between blood and tumor were identified. Held by TCRdb, this immuneACCESS table contains in-frame sequences only and omits some clones. Under half of the omission traces to an unresolved V gene where checked; the cause of the rest is unknown. From that table come the V and J calls and clone size; the DNA was used to work out D and trimming. Across this sample there are about 72,000 clones, with around 86% seen only once. The ten largest clones add up to about 16% of the sample.

The CDR3, from cysteine to phenylalanine, totals 12 residues. Only the CDR3 DNA is retained, 36 bases long and in frame from the first base. The CDR1 and CDR2 encoded by the germline V gene (reference sequence) are MNHEY and SMNVEV. Trimming takes 2 bases from V and 8 bases from J, and the germline ends sit 10 bases apart. The sample's time point label, decoded: pretreatment peripheral blood. A total of around 30 patients with locally advanced or metastatic urothelial carcinoma, treated at Memorial Sloan Kettering on a trial protocol, made up the cohort. Peripheral blood mononuclear cells were collected pretreatment and during treatment, at between 1 and 8 total time points per patient. The Qiagen DNeasy Blood extraction kit was used to purify genomic DNA from total PBMCs and from tumor samples. Collected pretreatment and during treatment, PBMCs were isolated and stored as previously described.

The rearranged segments are TRBV27 and TRBJ2-7, with no confident D gene call. Sample: PBMCs, taken around atezolizumab (anti-PD-L1) treatment. This receptor was obtained from a man aged 60-69 years with urothelial cancer. The DNA is as follows: TGTGCCAGCAGTTTAGGCGGTTCAAAGCAGTACTTC. It translates as CASSLGGSKQYF.